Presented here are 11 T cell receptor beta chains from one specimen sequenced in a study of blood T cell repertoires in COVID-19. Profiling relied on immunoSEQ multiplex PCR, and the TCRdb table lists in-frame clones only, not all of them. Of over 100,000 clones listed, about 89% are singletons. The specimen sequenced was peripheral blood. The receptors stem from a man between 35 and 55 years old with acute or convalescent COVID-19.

For the CDR3, the DNA is TGCAGCGTGATCAAGGACAGGGAAGTGGGAAAACTGTTTTTT. Translation: CSVIKDREVGKLFF. V and J are TRBV29-1 and TRBJ1-4, with 8 bases that match TRBD1. Trimming took 6 bases from V and 10 from J; bases not matched to a gene: 13. Germline CDR1 is SQVTM and CDR2 is ANQGSEA. CDR3 size: 14 residues.

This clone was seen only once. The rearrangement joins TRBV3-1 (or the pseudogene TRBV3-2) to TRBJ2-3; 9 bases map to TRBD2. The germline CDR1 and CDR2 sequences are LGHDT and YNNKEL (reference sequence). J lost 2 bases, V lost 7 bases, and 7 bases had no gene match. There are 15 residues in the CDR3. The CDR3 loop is CASTVSSGNTDTQYF. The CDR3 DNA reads TGTGCCAGCACAGTATCTAGCGGGAACACAGATACGCAGTATTTT.

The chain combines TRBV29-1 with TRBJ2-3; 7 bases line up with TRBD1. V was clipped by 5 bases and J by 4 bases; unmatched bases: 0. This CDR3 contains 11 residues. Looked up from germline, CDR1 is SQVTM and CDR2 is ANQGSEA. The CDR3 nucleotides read TGCAGCGTTACAGGGGCAGATACGCAGTATTTT. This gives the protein CSVTGADTQYF.

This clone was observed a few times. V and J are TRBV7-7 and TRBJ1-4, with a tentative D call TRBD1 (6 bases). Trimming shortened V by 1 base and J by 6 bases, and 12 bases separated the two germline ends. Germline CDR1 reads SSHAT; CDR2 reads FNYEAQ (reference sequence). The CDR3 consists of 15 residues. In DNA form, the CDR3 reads TGTGCCAGCAGCTTAGGGGCGGGGGCCGATGAAAAACTGTTTTTT. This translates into CASSLGAGADEKLFF.

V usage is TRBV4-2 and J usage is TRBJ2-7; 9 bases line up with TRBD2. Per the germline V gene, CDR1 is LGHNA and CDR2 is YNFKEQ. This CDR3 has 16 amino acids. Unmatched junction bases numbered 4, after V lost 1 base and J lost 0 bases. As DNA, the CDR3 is TGTGCCAGCAGCCAAGGTAGCGGGAGTCCCTCCTACGAGCAGTACTTC. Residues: CASSQGSGSPSYEQYF.

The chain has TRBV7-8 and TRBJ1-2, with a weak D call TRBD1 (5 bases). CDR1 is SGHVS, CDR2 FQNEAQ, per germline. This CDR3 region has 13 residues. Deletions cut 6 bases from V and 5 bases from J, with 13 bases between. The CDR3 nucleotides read TGTGCCAGCAGATCAGACAGTGTGTATGGCTACACCTTC. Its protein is CASRSDSVYGYTF.

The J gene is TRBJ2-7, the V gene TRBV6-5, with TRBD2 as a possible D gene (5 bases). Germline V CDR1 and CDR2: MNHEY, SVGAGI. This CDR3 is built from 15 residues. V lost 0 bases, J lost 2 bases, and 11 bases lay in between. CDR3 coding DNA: TGTGCCAGCAGTTACTCGAGGGTGGTCACCTACGAGCAGTACTTC. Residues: CASSYSRVVTYEQYF.

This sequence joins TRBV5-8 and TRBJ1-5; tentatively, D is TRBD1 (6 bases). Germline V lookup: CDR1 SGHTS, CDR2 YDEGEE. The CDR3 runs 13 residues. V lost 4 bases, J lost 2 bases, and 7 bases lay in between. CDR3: CASSRQGNQPQHF. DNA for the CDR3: TGTGCCAGCAGCAGACAGGGCAATCAGCCCCAGCATTTT. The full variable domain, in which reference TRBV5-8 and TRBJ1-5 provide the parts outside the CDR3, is EAGVTQSPTHLIKTRGQQATLRCSPISGHTSVYWYQQALGLGLQFLLWYDEGEERNRGNFPPRFSGRQFPNYSSELNVNALELEDSALYLCASSRQGNQPQHFGDGTRLSIL.

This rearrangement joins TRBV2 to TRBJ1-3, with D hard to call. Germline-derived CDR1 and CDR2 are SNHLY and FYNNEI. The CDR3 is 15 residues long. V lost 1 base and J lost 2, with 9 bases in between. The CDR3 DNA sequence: TGTGCCAGCAGTGAAGGGGCGGGGACTGGAAACACCATATATTTT. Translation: CASSEGAGTGNTIYF.

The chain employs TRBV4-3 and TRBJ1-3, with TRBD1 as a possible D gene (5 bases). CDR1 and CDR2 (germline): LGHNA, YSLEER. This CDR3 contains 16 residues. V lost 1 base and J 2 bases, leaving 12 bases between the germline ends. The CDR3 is CASSQVGGSPGNTIYF. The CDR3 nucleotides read TGCGCCAGCAGCCAAGTGGGGGGATCTCCTGGAAACACCATATATTTT.

Here the CDR3 reads CASSLGGGLSSYNEQFF. The CDR3 region has the DNA TGTGCCAGCAGCTTAGGGGGTGGACTCAGCTCCTACAATGAGCAGTTCTTC. This sequence joins TRBV7-2 and TRBJ2-1; D perhaps matches TRBD2 (5 bases). There are 17 residues in the CDR3. V shed 1 base and J shed 0 bases, with 13 bases lying between them. In germline, CDR1 is SGHTA, CDR2 FQGNSA.